This T cell receptor beta chain was identified during a study of blood T cells in healthy people across ages. Study findings and constraints: Versus aged donors, long-lived donors had higher diversity and more naive CD4+ cells.

Between the trimmed V and J ends, which lost 5 bases and 4 bases, there was a span of 18 bases. The CDR3 sequence is 15 residues long. The V gene's germline CDR1 is SGHRS and CDR2 YFSETQ. About this clonotype: Its antigen is unidentified.

For the second PCR, which ran for roughly 6 to 12 cycles, a sample-barcoded 5' primer and a J-beta primer mix were used. Via MiXCR, TCRdb re-called the 5' RACE reads, giving one row per CDR3 protein. This table holds fewer than 900,000 distinct CDR3 sequences, roughly 44% found once. Source material: blood. This receptor was taken from a woman aged 55-70 years in good health. V is TRBV5-1 and J is TRBJ2-5, with D possibly TRBD2 on 7 matching bases. The CDR3 bases are TGCGCCAGCAGGAACGACGGGGGGCCGGTAGAGACCCAGTACTTC. Its translation: CASRNDGGPVETQYF.